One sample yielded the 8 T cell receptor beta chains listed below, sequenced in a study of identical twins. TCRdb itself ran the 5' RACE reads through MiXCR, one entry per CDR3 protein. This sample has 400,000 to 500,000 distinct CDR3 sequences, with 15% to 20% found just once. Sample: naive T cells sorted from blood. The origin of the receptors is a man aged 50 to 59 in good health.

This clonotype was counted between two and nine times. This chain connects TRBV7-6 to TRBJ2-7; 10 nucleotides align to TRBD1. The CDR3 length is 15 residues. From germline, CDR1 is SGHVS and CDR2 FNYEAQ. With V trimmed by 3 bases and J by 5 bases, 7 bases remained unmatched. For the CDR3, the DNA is TGTGCCAGCAGCTTGGCATCGGGACAGGGGAACGAGCAGTACTTC. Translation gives CASSLASGQGNEQYF.

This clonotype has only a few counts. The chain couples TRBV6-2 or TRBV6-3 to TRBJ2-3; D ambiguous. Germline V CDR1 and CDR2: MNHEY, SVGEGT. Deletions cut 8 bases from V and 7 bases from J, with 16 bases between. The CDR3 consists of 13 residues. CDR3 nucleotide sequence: TGTGCCAGCTCACCAGGAGTTAAGTATACGCAGTATTTT. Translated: CASSPGVKYTQYF.

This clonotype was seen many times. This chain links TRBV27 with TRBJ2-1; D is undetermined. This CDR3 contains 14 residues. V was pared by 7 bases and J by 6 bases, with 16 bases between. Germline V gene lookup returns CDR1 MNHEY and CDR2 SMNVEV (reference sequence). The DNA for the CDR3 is TGTGCCAGCACGGACGCCCCATGGGGCAATGAGCAGTTCTTC. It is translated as CASTDAPWGNEQFF.

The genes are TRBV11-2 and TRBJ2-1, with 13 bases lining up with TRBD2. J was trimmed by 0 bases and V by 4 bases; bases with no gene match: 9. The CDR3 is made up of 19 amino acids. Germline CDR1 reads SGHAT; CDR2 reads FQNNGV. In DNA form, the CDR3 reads TGTGCCAGCAGCTCCTCCGGGACTAGCGGGGCCGGCTCCTACAATGAGCAGTTCTTC. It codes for CASSSSGTSGAGSYNEQFF.

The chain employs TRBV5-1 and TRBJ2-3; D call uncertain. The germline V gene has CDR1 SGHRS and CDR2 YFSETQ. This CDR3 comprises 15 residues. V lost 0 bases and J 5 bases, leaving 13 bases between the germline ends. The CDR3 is CASSLAPTYEDTQYF. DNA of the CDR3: TGCGCCAGCAGCTTGGCCCCGACCTACGAAGATACGCAGTATTTT.

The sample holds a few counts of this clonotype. The CDR3 protein is CASSPTGPNYEQYF. The CDR3 region has the DNA TGCGCCAGCAGCCCCACGGGTCCCAACTACGAGCAGTACTTC. The chain recombines TRBV5-1 with TRBJ2-7; D is ambiguous. CDR1 is SGHRS and CDR2 is YFSETQ in the germline V gene. Trimming cost V 4 bases and J 3 bases, with 14 bases left between them. CDR3 length: 14 residues.

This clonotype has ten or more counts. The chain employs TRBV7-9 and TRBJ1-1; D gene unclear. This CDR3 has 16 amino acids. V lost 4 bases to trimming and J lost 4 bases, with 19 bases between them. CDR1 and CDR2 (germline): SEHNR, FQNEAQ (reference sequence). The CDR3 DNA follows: TGTGCCAGCAGCTCCGGTCCACAGACTAGGAGCACTGAAGCTTTCTTT. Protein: CASSSGPQTRSTEAFF.

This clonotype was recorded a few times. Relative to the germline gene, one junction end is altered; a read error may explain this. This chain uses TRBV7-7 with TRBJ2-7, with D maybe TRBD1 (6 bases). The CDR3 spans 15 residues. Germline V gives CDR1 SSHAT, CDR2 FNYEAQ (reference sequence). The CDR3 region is CASSIPGQPSDEQYF. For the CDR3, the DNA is TGTGCTAGCAGCATACCTGGACAGCCTTCTGATGAGCAGTACTTC.